This TCR beta chain was observed in a study of blood T cell repertoires in COVID-19. Study-wide context: Specimens from acute and convalescent COVID-19 originated in the United States, Italy and Spain. The analysed material was cDNA or gDNA that came from T cells, B-cell-depleted T cells, or PBMCs.

Looked up from germline, CDR1 is SEHNR and CDR2 is FQNEAQ (reference sequence). V lost 6 bases and J lost 6; bases outside the gene matches: 7. The CDR3 spans 15 residues. This clone showed up just once. Profiling relied on immunoSEQ multiplex PCR, and the TCRdb table lists in-frame clones only, not all of them. Found here are fewer than 200,000 clones, around 80% of them singletons; the top ten hold 17%. Everyone who took part was roughly 18 to 90 years old, and they came from some 23 US areas. The sample taken for sequencing was PBMCs or T cells enriched from blood (not recorded which). This chain uses TRBV7-9 with TRBJ2-1; 11 positions match TRBD2. The sequence was collected from a woman between 50 and 59 years old who had recovered from COVID-19. CDR3 in amino acids: CASRLAGVQSNEQFF. In DNA form, the CDR3 reads TGTGCCAGCAGACTAGCGGGAGTTCAGAGCAATGAGCAGTTCTTC.